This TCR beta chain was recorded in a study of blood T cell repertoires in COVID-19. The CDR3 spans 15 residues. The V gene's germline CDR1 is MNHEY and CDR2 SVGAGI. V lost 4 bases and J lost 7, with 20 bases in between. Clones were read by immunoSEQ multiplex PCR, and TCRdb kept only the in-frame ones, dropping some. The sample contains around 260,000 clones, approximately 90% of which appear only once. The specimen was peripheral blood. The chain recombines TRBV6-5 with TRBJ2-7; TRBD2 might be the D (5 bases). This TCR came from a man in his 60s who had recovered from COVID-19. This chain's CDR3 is CASSSGSVVVVEQYF. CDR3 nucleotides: TGTGCCAGCAGTTCGGGATCAGTCGTCGTCGTTGAGCAGTACTTC.